Listed here is a single T cell receptor beta chain. Antigen: not known. CDR3 length: 15 amino acids. Germline trimming cut 4 bases from V and 1 base from J; bases unmatched to any gene: 6. Per the germline V gene, CDR1 is SEHNR and CDR2 is FQNEAQ (reference sequence). Researchers used 5'RACE with constant-segment primers to make TCR alpha and TCR beta cDNA libraries that carry sample barcodes and UMIs. TCRdb independently ran MiXCR on the 5' RACE reads; one entry per CDR3 protein. This table holds hundreds of thousands of distinct CDR3 sequences, approximately 20% found once. This specimen belongs to a study of T-cell memory formation after mild COVID-19. Study-wide results and caveats: Contracting clones from day 15 to 85 had balanced CD4/CD8; later expanders favoured CD4+. The appearance of some responding clones in pre-infection memory suggested that cross-reactive memory joined.

The sequenced material came from PBMCs or a T cell subset sorted from them (not recorded which). The genes are TRBV7-9 and TRBJ1-1; TRBD1 matches 7 bases. The TCR comes from an adult woman who had mild COVID-19 (a few samples of this study predate the infection). Cell type and time point are not known. In DNA, the CDR3 is TGTGCCAGCAGCTCGCCCAACAGGGGGAACACTGAAGCTTTCTTT. Amino acid sequence: CASSSPNRGNTEAFF.